This T cell receptor (beta chain) was obtained from a study of shared clonotypes between healthy human individuals. The length of the CDR3 is 14 residues. Germline-derived CDR1 and CDR2 are SGHTS and YDEGEE. The V end was cut by 5 bases, the J end by 2 bases, with 12 bases between. Naive CD8 cells, CD45RO-negative and positively selected for CCR7, excluded terminally differentiated effector memory CD45RA+ cells. The deep-level immunoSEQ assay was used. TCRdb's table, derived via immunoSEQ multiplex PCR, lists solely in-frame clones and lacks some. The sample includes some 2 million clones, approximately 94% of them seen just once.

The TCR was taken from a man younger than 35 in good health. This rearrangement joins TRBV5-8 to TRBJ2-3; D not certain. The sequencing input was naive CD8+ T cells sorted from blood. CDR3 sequence reads: CASSPGYYTDTQYF. CDR3 DNA: TGTGCCAGCAGTCCAGGATACTACACAGATACGCAGTATTTT.